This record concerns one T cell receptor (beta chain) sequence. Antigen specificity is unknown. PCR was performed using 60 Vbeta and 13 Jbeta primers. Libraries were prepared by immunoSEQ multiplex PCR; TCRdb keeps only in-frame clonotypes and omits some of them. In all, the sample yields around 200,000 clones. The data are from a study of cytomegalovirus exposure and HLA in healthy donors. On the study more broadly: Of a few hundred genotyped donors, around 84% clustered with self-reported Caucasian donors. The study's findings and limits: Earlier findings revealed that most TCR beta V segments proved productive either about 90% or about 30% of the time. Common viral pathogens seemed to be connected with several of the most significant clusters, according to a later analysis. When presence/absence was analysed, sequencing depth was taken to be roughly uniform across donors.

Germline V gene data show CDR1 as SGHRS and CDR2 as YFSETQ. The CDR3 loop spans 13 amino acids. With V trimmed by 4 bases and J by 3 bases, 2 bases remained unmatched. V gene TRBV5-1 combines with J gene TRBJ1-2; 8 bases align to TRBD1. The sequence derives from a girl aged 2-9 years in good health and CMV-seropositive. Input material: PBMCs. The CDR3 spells CASSQDRDYGYTF. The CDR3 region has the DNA TGCGCCAGCAGCCAGGACAGGGACTATGGCTACACCTTC.